This entry lists 7 T cell receptor beta chains sequenced from one sample in a study of CD8+ T cells in alopecia areata. Treatment defined: oral pan-JAK inhibitor, 5-10 mg twice daily. RNA was isolated and reverse transcribed to cDNA, the sequencing template. Generated by immunoSEQ multiplex PCR, the TCRdb table keeps only in-frame clones and is missing some. The sample has about 270,000 clones, about three fifths seen once; the top ten hold 0.93%. Sequences were derived from CD4+ T cells sorted from blood, sampled around week 54, from a patient treated with tofacitinib. The source of these receptors is a human donor with alopecia areata.

The rearrangement joins TRBV4-1 to TRBJ2-3; D may be TRBD1 or TRBD2 (5 bases each). The V and J ends lost 4 bases and 3 bases respectively, with 11 bases between them. The CDR3 is 14 amino acids. From germline, CDR1 is MGHRA and CDR2 YSYEKL. This CDR3 reads CASSLLGVTDTQYF. CDR3 DNA: TGCGCCAGCAGCCTATTGGGGGTGACAGATACGCAGTATTTT.

This clone was found a few times. The chain has TRBV1 and TRBJ2-2. TRBV1 is tagged as a pseudogene. CDR3 length: 13 amino acids. The CDR3 sequence is CTSSQEVTGELFF. The CDR3 DNA reads TGCACCAGCAGCCAAGAAGTAACCGGGGAGCTGTTTTTT.

V and J are TRBV5-1 and TRBJ2-5, with a weak D call TRBD2 (6 bases). Between the trimmed V and J ends, which lost 2 bases and 4 bases, there was a span of 9 bases. Per the germline V gene, CDR1 is SGHRS and CDR2 is YFSETQ. This CDR3 spans 13 amino acids. The CDR3 DNA sequence: TGCGCCAGCAGCTTCGGAGGGGCAGAGACCCAGTACTTC. Encoded protein: CASSFGGAETQYF.

This clone has just a few counts. V and J are TRBV7-9 and TRBJ2-1; 8 bases are shared with TRBD2. CDR3 length: 16 amino acids. Looked up from germline, CDR1 is SEHNR and CDR2 is FQNEAQ (reference sequence). The V gene end was trimmed by 10 bases and the J gene end by 9 bases; junction bases not matched to a gene: 20. For the CDR3, the DNA is TGTGCCACCCCCAACGTAGGGACTAGGCCTGGCGGTGAGCAGTTCTTC. Its protein is CATPNVGTRPGGEQFF.

The gene calls are TRBV30 and TRBJ2-2; D remains ambiguous. V shed 2 bases and J shed 7 bases, with 8 bases lying between them. CDR1 is GTSNPN, CDR2 SVGIG, per germline (reference sequence). The CDR3 extends over 12 amino acids. The CDR3 nucleotides read TGTGCCTGGAGTCCCCCTGGCGGGGAGCTGTTTTTT. Its protein product is CAWSPPGGELFF.

This chain links TRBV29-1 with TRBJ1-3; TRBD1 is a possible D gene (5 bases). CDR3 size: 15 residues. Germline CDR1 SQVTM, CDR2 ANQGSEA. Trimming took off 0 bases at V and 3 bases at J, with 12 bases between the two ends. The DNA of the CDR3 is TGCAGCGTTGAAGAGGGTGGTGGGGGTGGAAACACCATATATTTT. As protein: CSVEEGGGGGNTIYF.

The V gene is TRBV4-3, the J gene TRBJ2-2, with 7 bases identical to TRBD2. V trimming: 0 bases; J trimming: 6 bases; junction bases outside the gene matches: 1. The CDR3 covers 14 residues. Per germline, CDR1 LGHNA and CDR2 YSLEER. The CDR3 spells CASSQDRGAGELFF. For the CDR3, the DNA is TGCGCCAGCAGCCAAGACCGGGGGGCCGGGGAGCTGTTTTTT.